Listed here is a single T cell receptor beta chain. What antigen it recognizes has not been identified. Base quality data are lacking; no much larger clone is found one base away. The junction shows trimming of 7 bases on V and 2 bases on J, and the gene matches do not reach 6 bases of it. As encoded in the germline V gene, CDR1 is SQVTM while CDR2 is ANQGSEA. The CDR3, cysteine through phenylalanine, is 13 amino acids long. Only the CDR3 portion is preserved as DNA: 39 bases, with reading frame beginning at the first base. This record comes from a study of blood T cell repertoires in COVID-19 (dated by TCRdb to about 2020). Regarding the study in general: Collaborator samples came from the United States, Italy and Spain and covered acute and convalescent phases of COVID-19. The material from the prospective study consisted of cDNA or gDNA derived from T cells, B-cell-depleted T cells, or PBMCs. The dataset comprised deeply sampled blood TCRbeta repertoires from subjects exposed to, actively infected with, or recovered from COVID-19. The repertoires were made available in a free public database intended to serve as a resource for research on the immune response to SARS-CoV-2. The samples were drawn from the first 160 participants of the ongoing ImmuneRACE study and from 950 to 1,500 subjects provided by 6 global collaborators. A de-identified subject ID, COVID-19 status, age in years and sex were almost always included in the sample metadata. Where available, HLA class I and class II types were taken from metadata supplied by the sample provider and were not determined by assay-based typing.

At one collaborating source in Seattle, patients were enrolled during active infection and were followed longitudinally through the course of disease. Each collaborating institution followed its own protocols to collect whole blood in K2EDTA tubes. Collaborator samples were shipped for TCRbeta analysis as frozen whole blood, isolated PBMCs, or DNA extracted from either sample type. Broader findings and caveats from the paper: The amount of clinical and demographic metadata varied by source and participant and was provided uncurated.

TCRbeta CDR3 regions were amplified from genomic DNA by means of the immunoSEQ Assay, a bias-controlled multiplex PCR. As for the original processing: The number of nucleated cells in each sample was estimated from the amplification of reference gene primers within the assay. To quantify the absolute abundance of each unique TCRbeta CDR3 rearrangement, sequence reads were collapsed and filtered. For each sample, productive Simpson clonality was calculated by taking the square root of Simpson's diversity index across productive rearrangements. TCRdb stores this immuneACCESS table with in-frame sequences only. Part of the clones is absent; in the studies checked, under half of the shortfall reflects unresolved V genes, and no reason is known for the rest. From that table come the V and J calls and clone size; the DNA was used to work out D and trimming. Across this sample there are approximately 330,000 clones, with roughly 89% seen only once. Jointly, the top ten make up 7.5% to 10% of the sample.

The sequence joins TRBV29-1 to TRBJ2-7; 9 of the junction bases match TRBD1. Material for sequencing was peripheral blood. The sequence derives from a man younger than 40 with COVID-19, enrolled during active disease. The sequenced DNA: TGCAGCGGGATGACAGGGGGGACCTACGAGCAGTACTTC. Its protein is CSGMTGGTYEQYF.